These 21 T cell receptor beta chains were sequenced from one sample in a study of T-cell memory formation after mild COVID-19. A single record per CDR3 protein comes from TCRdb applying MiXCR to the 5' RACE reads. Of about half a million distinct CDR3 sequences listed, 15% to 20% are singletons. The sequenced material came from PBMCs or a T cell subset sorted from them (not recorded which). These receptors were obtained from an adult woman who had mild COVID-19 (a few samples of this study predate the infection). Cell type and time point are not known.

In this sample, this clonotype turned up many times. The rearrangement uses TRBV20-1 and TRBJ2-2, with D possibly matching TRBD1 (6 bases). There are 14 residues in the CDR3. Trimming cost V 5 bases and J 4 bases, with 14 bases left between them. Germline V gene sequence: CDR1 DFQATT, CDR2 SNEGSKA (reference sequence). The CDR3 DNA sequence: TGCAGTGCTCAACAGGGAAGAAGCACCGGGGAGCTGTTTTTT. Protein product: CSAQQGRSTGELFF.

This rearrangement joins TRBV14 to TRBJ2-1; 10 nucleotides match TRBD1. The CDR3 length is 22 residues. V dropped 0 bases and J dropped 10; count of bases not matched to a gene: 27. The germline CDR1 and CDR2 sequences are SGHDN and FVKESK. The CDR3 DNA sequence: TGTGCCAGCAGCCAAGAAGGAGTGCCGGGGTGGATAAGGGGACAGGGGCCCTTAGAGCAGTTCTTC. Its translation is CASSQEGVPGWIRGQGPLEQFF. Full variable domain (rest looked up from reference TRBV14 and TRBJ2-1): EAGVTQFPSHSVIEKGQTVTLRCDPISGHDNLYWYRRVMGKEIKFLLHFVKESKQDESGMPNNRFLAERTGGTYSTLKVQPAELEDSGVYFCASSQEGVPGWIRGQGPLEQFFGPGTRLTVL.

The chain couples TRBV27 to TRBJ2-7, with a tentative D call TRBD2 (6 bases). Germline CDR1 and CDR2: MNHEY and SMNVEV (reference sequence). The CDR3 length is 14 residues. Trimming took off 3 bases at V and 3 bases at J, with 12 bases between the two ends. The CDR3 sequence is CASSFGGPNYEQYF. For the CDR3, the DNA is TGTGCCAGCAGTTTCGGGGGACCGAACTACGAGCAGTACTTC.

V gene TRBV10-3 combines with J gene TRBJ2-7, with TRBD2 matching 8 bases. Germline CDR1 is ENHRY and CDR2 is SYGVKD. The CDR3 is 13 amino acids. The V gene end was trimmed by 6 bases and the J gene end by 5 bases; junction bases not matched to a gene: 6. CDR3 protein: CAIRAGGGDEQYF. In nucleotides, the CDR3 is TGTGCCATCAGGGCGGGAGGTGGCGACGAGCAGTACTTC.

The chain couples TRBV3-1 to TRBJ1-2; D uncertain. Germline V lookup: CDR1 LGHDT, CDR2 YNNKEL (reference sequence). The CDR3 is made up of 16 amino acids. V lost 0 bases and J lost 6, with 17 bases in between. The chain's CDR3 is CASSQEYYSSSHGYTF. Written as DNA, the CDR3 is TGTGCCAGCAGCCAAGAATATTACAGTTCTTCCCATGGCTACACCTTC.

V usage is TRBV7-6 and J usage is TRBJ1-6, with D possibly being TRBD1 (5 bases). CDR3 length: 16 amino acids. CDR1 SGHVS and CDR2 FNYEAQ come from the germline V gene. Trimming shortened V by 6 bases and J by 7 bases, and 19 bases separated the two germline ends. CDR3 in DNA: TGTGCCAGCAGTCCCGGGGTTAGGGGCAAAAATTCACCCCTCCACTTT. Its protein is CASSPGVRGKNSPLHF.

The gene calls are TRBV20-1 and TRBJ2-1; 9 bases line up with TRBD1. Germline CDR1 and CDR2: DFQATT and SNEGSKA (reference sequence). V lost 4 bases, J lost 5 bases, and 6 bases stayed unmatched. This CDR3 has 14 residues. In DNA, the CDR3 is TGCAGTGCTAACCCGGGACAGGGCAACAATGAGCAGTTCTTC. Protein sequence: CSANPGQGNNEQFF.

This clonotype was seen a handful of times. CDR3 amino acids: CASSLDLDHEQYF. The CDR3 coding sequence is TGTGCCAGCAGCTTAGACCTAGACCACGAGCAGTACTTC. The rearrangement joins TRBV7-2 to TRBJ2-7; D is unclear. This CDR3 has 13 residues. Germline loops: CDR1 SGHTA, CDR2 FQGNSA. V shed 1 base and J shed 5 bases, with 9 bases lying between them.

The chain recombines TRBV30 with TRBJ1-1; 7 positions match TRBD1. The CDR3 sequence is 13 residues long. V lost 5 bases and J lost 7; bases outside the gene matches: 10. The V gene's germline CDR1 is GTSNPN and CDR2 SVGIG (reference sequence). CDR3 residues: CAWDQGVEHEAFF. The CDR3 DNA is TGTGCCTGGGACCAGGGGGTTGAACATGAAGCTTTCTTT.

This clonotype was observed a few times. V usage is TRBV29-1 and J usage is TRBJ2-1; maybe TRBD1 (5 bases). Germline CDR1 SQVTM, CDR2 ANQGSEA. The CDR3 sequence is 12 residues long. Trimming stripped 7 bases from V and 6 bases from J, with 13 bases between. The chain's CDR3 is CSADSSGNEQFF. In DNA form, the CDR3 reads TGCAGCGCTGACAGTTCGGGCAATGAGCAGTTCTTC.

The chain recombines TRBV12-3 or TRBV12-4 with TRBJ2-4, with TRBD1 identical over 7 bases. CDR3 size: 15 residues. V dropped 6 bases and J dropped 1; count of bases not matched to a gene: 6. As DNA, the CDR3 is TGTGCCAGCAGCTCGGAACAGGGGGCCAAAAACATTCAGTACTTC. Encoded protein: CASSSEQGAKNIQYF.

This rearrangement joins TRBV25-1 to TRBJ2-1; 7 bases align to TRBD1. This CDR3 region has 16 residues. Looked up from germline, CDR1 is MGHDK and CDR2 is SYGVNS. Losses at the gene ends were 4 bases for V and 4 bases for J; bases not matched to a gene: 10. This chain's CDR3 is CASSGTTGAYYNEQFF. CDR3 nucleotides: TGTGCCAGCAGTGGTACCACAGGGGCCTATTACAATGAGCAGTTCTTC.

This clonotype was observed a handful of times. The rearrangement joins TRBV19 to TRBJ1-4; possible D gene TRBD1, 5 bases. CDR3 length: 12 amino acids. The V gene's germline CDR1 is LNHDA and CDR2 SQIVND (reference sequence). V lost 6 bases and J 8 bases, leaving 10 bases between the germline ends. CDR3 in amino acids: CASSPDSEKLFF. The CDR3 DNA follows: TGTGCCAGTAGCCCAGACAGCGAAAAACTGTTTTTT.

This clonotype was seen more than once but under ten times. CDR3 protein: CASSPGLARLDEQYF. In DNA form, the CDR3 reads TGCGCCAGCAGCCCGGGACTGGCAAGACTAGACGAGCAGTACTTC. The rearrangement links TRBV5-1 to TRBJ2-7; D might be TRBD2 (6 bases). Germline lookup yields CDR1 SGHRS and CDR2 YFSETQ. V gave up 4 bases and J gave up 5 bases, with 19 bases separating them. The CDR3 runs 15 residues.

CDR3 residues: CASSSRGINEQFF. The CDR3 DNA follows: TGTGCCAGCAGCTCGCGGGGGATCAATGAGCAGTTCTTC. V and J are TRBV4-2 and TRBJ2-1; 7 nucleotides agree with TRBD2. This CDR3 is built from 13 residues. J lost 6 bases, V lost 5 bases, and 4 bases had no gene match. Germline V gene data show CDR1 as LGHNA and CDR2 as YNFKEQ.

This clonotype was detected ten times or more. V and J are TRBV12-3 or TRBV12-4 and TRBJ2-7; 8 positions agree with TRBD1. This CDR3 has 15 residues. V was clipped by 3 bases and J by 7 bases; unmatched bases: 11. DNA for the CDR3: TGTGCCAGCAGTTTTGTGGCCCAGGGGGCGGGTGAGCAGTACTTC. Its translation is CASSFVAQGAGEQYF.

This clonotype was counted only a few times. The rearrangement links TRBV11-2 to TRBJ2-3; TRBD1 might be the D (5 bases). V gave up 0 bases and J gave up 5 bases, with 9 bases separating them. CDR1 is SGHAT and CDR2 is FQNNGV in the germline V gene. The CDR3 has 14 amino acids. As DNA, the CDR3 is TGTGCCAGCAGCTTAGATATGGGGCTAGATACGCAGTATTTT. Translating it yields CASSLDMGLDTQYF. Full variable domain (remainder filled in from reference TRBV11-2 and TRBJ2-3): EAGVAQSPRYKIIEKRQSVAFWCNPISGHATLYWYQQILGQGPKLLIQFQNNGVVDDSQLPKDRFSAERLKGVDSTLKIQPAKLEDSAVYLCASSLDMGLDTQYFGPGTRLTVL.

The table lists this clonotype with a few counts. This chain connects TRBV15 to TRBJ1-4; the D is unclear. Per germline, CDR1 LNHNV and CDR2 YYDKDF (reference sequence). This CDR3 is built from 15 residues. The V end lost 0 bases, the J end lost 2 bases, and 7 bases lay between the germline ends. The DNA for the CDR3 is TGTGCCACCAGCAGAGATGGGCAGACTAATGAAAAACTGTTTTTT. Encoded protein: CATSRDGQTNEKLFF.

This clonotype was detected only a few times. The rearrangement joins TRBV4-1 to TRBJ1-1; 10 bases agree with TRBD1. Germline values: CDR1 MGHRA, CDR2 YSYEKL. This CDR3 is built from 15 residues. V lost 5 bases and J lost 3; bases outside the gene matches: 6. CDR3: CASSLTGTGDTEAFF. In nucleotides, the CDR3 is TGCGCCAGCAGCTTGACCGGGACAGGGGACACTGAAGCTTTCTTT.

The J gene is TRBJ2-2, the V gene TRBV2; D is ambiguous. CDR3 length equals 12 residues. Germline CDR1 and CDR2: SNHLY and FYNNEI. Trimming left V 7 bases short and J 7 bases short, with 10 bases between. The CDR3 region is CASIDPGGELFF. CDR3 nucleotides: TGTGCCAGCATAGACCCGGGCGGGGAGCTGTTTTTT.

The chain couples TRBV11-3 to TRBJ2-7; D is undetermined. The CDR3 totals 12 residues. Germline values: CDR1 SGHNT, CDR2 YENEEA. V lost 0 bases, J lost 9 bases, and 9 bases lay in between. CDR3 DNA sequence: TGTGCCAGCAGCTTAGATCGAGAAGTGCAGTACTTC. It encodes CASSLDREVQYF.